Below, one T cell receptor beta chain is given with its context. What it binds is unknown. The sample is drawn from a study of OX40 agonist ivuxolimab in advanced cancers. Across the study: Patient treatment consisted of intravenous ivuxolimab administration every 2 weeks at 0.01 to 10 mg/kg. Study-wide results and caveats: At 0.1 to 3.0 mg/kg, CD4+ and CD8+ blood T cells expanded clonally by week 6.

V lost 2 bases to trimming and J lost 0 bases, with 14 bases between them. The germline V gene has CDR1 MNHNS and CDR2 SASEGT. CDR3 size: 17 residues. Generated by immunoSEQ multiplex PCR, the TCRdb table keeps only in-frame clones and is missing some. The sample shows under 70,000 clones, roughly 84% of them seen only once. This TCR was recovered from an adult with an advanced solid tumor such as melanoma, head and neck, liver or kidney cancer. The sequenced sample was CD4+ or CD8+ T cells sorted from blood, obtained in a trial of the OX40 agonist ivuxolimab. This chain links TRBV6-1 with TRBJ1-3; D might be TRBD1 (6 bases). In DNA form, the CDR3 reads TGTGCCAGCAGTGAAAACGAGGGGACACTCTCTGGAAACACCATATATTTT. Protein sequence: CASSENEGTLSGNTIYF.